This TCR beta chain was profiled in a study of identical twins. Study-wide results and limits: Surplus twin overlap in beta out-of-frame sequences was less pronounced. High-abundance cord blood beta clonotypes had fewer insertions; memory repertoires showed none.

The CDR3 contains 14 residues. The germline V gene has CDR1 LGHDT and CDR2 YNNKEL (reference sequence). V lost 2 bases, J lost 7 bases, and 14 bases lay in between. Unique molecular identifiers were in the cDNA, with template-switch universal primer binding. MiXCR was run by TCRdb on the 5' RACE reads, yielding one entry per CDR3 protein. Among 700,000 or so distinct CDR3 sequences, 8.5% to 9% were seen once, and the ten largest hold 0.98%. The sample holds a few counts of this clonotype. Its matching antigen is unknown. This same sample was also part of a study on yellow fever vaccine responses in identical twins.

The V call is TRBV3-1, the J call TRBJ1-1; a possible D gene is TRBD1 (6 bases). The sequence was collected from a woman aged 18-35 years in good health. Specimen: PBMCs. CDR3 DNA sequence: TGTGCCAGCAGCCAAATACAGGGTAAGGTTGAAGCTTTCTTT. It codes for CASSQIQGKVEAFF.